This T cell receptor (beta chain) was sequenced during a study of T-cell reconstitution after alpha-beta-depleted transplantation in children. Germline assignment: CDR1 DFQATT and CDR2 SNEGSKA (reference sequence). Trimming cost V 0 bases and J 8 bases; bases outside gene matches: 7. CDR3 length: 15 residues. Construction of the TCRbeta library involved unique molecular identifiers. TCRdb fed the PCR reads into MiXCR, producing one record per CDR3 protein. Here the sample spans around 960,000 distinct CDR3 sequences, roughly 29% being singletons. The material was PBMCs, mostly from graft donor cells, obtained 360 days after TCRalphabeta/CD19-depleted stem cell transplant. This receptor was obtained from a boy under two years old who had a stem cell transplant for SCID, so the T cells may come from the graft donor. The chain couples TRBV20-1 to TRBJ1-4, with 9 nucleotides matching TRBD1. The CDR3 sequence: CSARDRGTGHEKLFF. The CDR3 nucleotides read TGCAGTGCTAGAGATCGCGGGACAGGGCACGAAAAACTGTTTTTT.